This T cell receptor (beta chain) was recovered during a study of blood T cell repertoires in COVID-19. About the research overall: The United States, Italy and Spain were the sources of the acute and convalescent COVID-19 samples. PBMCs, B-cell-depleted T cells, or T cells were the source of the cDNA or gDNA that made up the material.

As originally analysed: The authors estimated nucleated cell counts from reference gene primer amplification. Produced via immunoSEQ multiplex PCR; TCRdb's table is partial and in-frame only. V and J calls and clone size are given by that table; D and trimming were obtained from the DNA. The top ten clones hold approximately 8% of a sample with about 210,000 clones, about 83% of them seen once. The sequenced sample was peripheral blood. The clonotype originates from a woman in her 50s with active or convalescent COVID-19.

CDR3 coding DNA: TGTGCCATCAGCAGGACAGGGGGCGATCAGCCCCAGCATTTT. Translation: CAISRTGGDQPQHF. V is TRBV10-3 and J is TRBJ1-5, with TRBD1 matching over 11 bases. Trimming took 6 bases from V and 5 from J; bases not matched to a gene: 3. Germline assignment: CDR1 ENHRY and CDR2 SYGVKD. The CDR3 runs to 14 residues.